The 22 T cell receptor beta chains below come from one sample, sequenced in a study of blood T cell repertoires in COVID-19. Generated by immunoSEQ multiplex PCR, the TCRdb table keeps only in-frame clones and is missing some. This table has about 260,000 clones, about 87% appearing once. The material sequenced was peripheral blood. Receptors originate from a woman aged 40 to 50 who had recovered from COVID-19.

V and J are TRBV4-1 and TRBJ1-2; TRBD1 is a possible D gene (5 bases). The ends were cut back, 1 base at V and 4 bases at J, with 13 bases in the middle. The CDR3 contains 15 residues. Per the germline V gene, CDR1 is MGHRA and CDR2 is YSYEKL. CDR3 in amino acids: CASSQVGTGTYGYTF. The CDR3 bases are TGCGCCAGCAGCCAAGTAGGGACTGGAACCTATGGCTACACCTTC.

This clone was seen a handful of times. The genes are TRBV5-6 and TRBJ1-5; D gene ambiguous. Germline CDR1 reads SGHDT; CDR2 reads YYEEEE. V gave up 1 base and J gave up 6 bases, with 11 bases separating them. CDR3 length: 14 amino acids. The CDR3, as DNA: TGTGCCAGCAGCTTGTTGCCTAACAGTCAGCCCCAGCATTTT. Protein: CASSLLPNSQPQHF.

The genes are TRBV6-4 and TRBJ1-1, with 7 positions matching TRBD1. With 5 bases clipped from V and 3 bases from J, the junction kept 3 bases outside the gene matches. From germline, CDR1 is MRHNA and CDR2 SNTAGT. This CDR3 region has 13 residues. The CDR3 nucleotides read TGTGCCAGCAGTTCTGACAGGGACACTGAAGCTTTCTTT. Encoded protein: CASSSDRDTEAFF.

This clone was found once. V gene TRBV30 combines with J gene TRBJ1-1; D perhaps matches TRBD1 (6 bases). Trimming pared 3 bases from V and 7 bases from J, leaving 12 bases between. Per the germline V gene, CDR1 is GTSNPN and CDR2 is SVGIG (reference sequence). The length of the CDR3 is 12 residues. For the CDR3, the DNA is TGTGCCTGGAGGAGGGGGTGGGGTGAAGCTTTCTTT. Translating gives CAWRRGWGEAFF.

The gene calls are TRBV7-6 and TRBJ2-2; D not resolved. The germline CDR1 and CDR2 sequences are SGHVS and FNYEAQ. The CDR3 is 14 residues long. The V end lost 0 bases, the J end lost 5 bases, and 7 bases lay between the germline ends. The CDR3 coding sequence is TGTGCCAGCAGCTTAGCCATCGAGACCGGGGAGCTGTTTTTT. Translated, it gives CASSLAIETGELFF. The full variable domain, in which reference TRBV7-6 and TRBJ2-2 provide the parts outside the CDR3, is GAGVSQSPRYKVTKRGQDVALRCDPISGHVSLYWYRQALGQGPEFLTYFNYEAQQDKSGLPNDRFSAERPEGSISTLTIQRTEQRDSAMYRCASSLAIETGELFFGEGSRLTVL.

J is TRBJ1-2 and V is TRBV7-9; D is undetermined. The CDR3 has 13 amino acids. V was shortened by 3 bases and J by 6 bases, with 11 bases between the two germline ends. Germline CDR1 reads SEHNR; CDR2 reads FQNEAQ (reference sequence). The CDR3 here is CASSLTDWNGYTF. DNA of the CDR3: TGTGCCAGCAGCTTGACCGACTGGAATGGCTACACCTTC.

The CDR3 sequence: CASGLQGADEKLFF. In DNA form, the CDR3 reads TGTGCTAGTGGTTTACAGGGGGCCGATGAAAAACTGTTTTTT. The V gene is TRBV12-5, the J gene TRBJ1-4; 9 nucleotides agree with TRBD1. The trim removed 3 bases at V and 6 bases at J, leaving 2 bases unmatched. The CDR3 spans 14 residues. Germline values: CDR1 LGHNT, CDR2 FRNRAP.

The V and J genes are TRBV29-1 and TRBJ2-5; 14 bases agree with TRBD2. V trimming: 8 bases; J trimming: 1 base; junction bases outside the gene matches: 6. Germline CDR1 and CDR2: SQVTM and ANQGSEA. CDR3 length: 15 residues. The CDR3 DNA is TGCAGCATTGGACTAGCGGGGGGTCTCCAAGAGACCCAGTACTTC. Translating it yields CSIGLAGGLQETQYF.

The gene calls are TRBV10-3 and TRBJ2-6; 8 bases are a match to TRBD1. The germline CDR1 and CDR2 sequences are ENHRY and SYGVKD. This CDR3 has 15 amino acids. V shed 6 bases and J 0 bases; nucleotides not matched to a gene: 1. The CDR3 DNA is TGTGCCATCAGGACAGGGGTCTCTGGGGCCAACGTCCTGACTTTC. The encoded protein is CAIRTGVSGANVLTF.

The chain employs TRBV19 and TRBJ2-5, with 8 bases lining up with TRBD1. The length of the CDR3 is 15 residues. The germline V gene has CDR1 LNHDA and CDR2 SQIVND (reference sequence). Trimming took 4 bases from V and 3 from J; bases not matched to a gene: 7. The CDR3 is CASSTLPGQEETQYF. In DNA form, the CDR3 reads TGTGCCAGTAGTACTCTCCCGGGACAGGAAGAGACCCAGTACTTC.

The genes are TRBV6-5 and TRBJ1-1; 7 bases are shared with TRBD1. V gave up 7 bases and J gave up 5 bases; unmatched junction bases: 4. Germline V gene data show CDR1 as MNHEY and CDR2 as SVGAGI. The CDR3 is 12 amino acids. The DNA of the CDR3 is TGTGCCAGCAACCAGGGGGGAACTGAAGCTTTCTTT. Amino acids: CASNQGGTEAFF.

The chain recombines TRBV27 with TRBJ2-7; TRBD1 agrees at 9 bases. The CDR3 has 15 residues. CDR1 and CDR2 from the germline V gene are MNHEY and SMNVEV (reference sequence). Unmatched junction bases numbered 5, after V lost 4 bases and J lost 1 base. For the CDR3, the DNA is TGTGCCAGCAGTTCAACCGGGACAGGGTCCTACGAGCAGTACTTC. It codes for CASSSTGTGSYEQYF.

The V and J genes are TRBV21-1 and TRBJ1-1; TRBD1 reflects the table's D call only, with no check against the DNA. TRBV21-1 is described as a pseudogene. The CDR3 runs to 16 residues. The chain's CDR3 is CASSKADRSGKTEAFF. The DNA for the CDR3 is TGTGCCAGCAGCAAAGCGGATCGTTCAGGGAAAACTGAAGCTTTCTTT.

The chain recombines TRBV11-3 with TRBJ2-1; 7 bases match TRBD1. The CDR3 totals 14 residues. CDR1 SGHNT and CDR2 YENEEA come from the germline V gene. Trimming at V came to 1 base and at J to 4 bases, leaving 1 base not matched to a gene. In DNA, the CDR3 is TGTGCCAGCAGCTTAGGGGGACAGTACAATGAGCAGTTCTTC. This gives the protein CASSLGGQYNEQFF.

The chain recombines TRBV28 with TRBJ2-3; 10 bases agree with TRBD2. The CDR3 covers 14 residues. V lost 6 bases and J lost 5; bases outside the gene matches: 5. Germline CDR1 MDHEN, CDR2 SYDVKM. This CDR3 reads CASRLAGEGDTQYF. As DNA, the CDR3 is TGTGCCAGCAGGCTAGCGGGGGAGGGAGATACGCAGTATTTT.

This clone has just one count. The chain couples TRBV10-3 to TRBJ2-5, with TRBD1 matching 8 bases. This CDR3 contains 14 residues. V was pared by 3 bases and J by 5 bases, with 5 bases of the junction left unmatched. Germline CDR1 and CDR2: ENHRY and SYGVKD. The CDR3 protein is CAISDQGAWETQYF. The CDR3 bases are TGTGCCATCAGTGATCAGGGGGCATGGGAGACCCAGTACTTC.

This chain links TRBV7-9 with TRBJ1-6; D perhaps matches TRBD1 (5 bases). Germline values: CDR1 SEHNR, CDR2 FQNEAQ (reference sequence). The CDR3 has 13 residues. Trimming removed 6 bases from V and 7 bases from J, with 10 bases in between. The CDR3 DNA follows: TGTGCCAGCAGAGGGGTTAGGAATTCACCCCTCCACTTT. Translated, it gives CASRGVRNSPLHF. The full variable domain, with the rest looked up from reference TRBV7-9 and TRBJ1-6, is DTGVSQNPRHKITKRGQNVTFRCDPISEHNRLYWYRQTLGQGPEFLTYFQNEAQLEKSRLLSDRFSAERPKGSFSTLEIQRTEQGDSAMYLCASRGVRNSPLHFGNGTRLTVT.

This clone was observed a single time. The sample holds other DNA sequences that translate to the same CDR3. The chain recombines TRBV7-9 with TRBJ1-1; weak D call: TRBD1 (6 bases). Germline CDR1 and CDR2: SEHNR and FQNEAQ (reference sequence). The CDR3 loop spans 13 amino acids. Trimming took off 5 bases at V and 4 bases at J, with 11 bases between the two ends. CDR3 protein: CASSAGGGTEAFF. The CDR3 region has the DNA TGTGCCAGCAGCGCTGGGGGCGGCACTGAAGCTTTCTTT.

The chain recombines TRBV19 with TRBJ1-2, with 10 bases fitting TRBD1. The CDR3 spans 13 residues. Trimming at V came to 4 bases and at J to 7 bases, leaving 3 bases not matched to a gene. Looked up from germline, CDR1 is LNHDA and CDR2 is SQIVND (reference sequence). The CDR3 DNA follows: TGTGCCAGTAGTACGGACAGGGGGAGTGGCTACACCTTC. Translated, it gives CASSTDRGSGYTF. The entire variable domain, with the rest obtained from reference TRBV19 and TRBJ1-2, is as follows: DGGITQSPKYLFRKEGQNVTLSCEQNLNHDAMYWYRQDPGQGLRLIYYSQIVNDFQKGDIAEGYSVSREKKESFPLTVTSAQKNPTAFYLCASSTDRGSGYTFGSGTRLTVV.

This clone was seen once. The chain is built from TRBV6-5 and TRBJ1-1; TRBD1 matches at 12 bases. The trim removed 8 bases at V and 10 bases at J, leaving 11 bases unmatched. Germline-derived CDR1 and CDR2 are MNHEY and SVGAGI. The CDR3 extends over 14 amino acids. CDR3 in amino acids: CASSHRDRGRGAFF. The DNA for the CDR3 is TGTGCCAGCTCCCACCGGGACAGGGGGCGCGGAGCTTTCTTT.

This clone has just a few counts. This chain connects TRBV2 to TRBJ1-1; 7 nucleotides match TRBD1. The trim removed 8 bases at V and 1 base at J, leaving 7 bases unmatched. The CDR3 runs 14 residues. Germline V CDR1 and CDR2: SNHLY, FYNNEI. CDR3 amino acids: CASRRQGENTEAFF. The CDR3 DNA follows: TGTGCCAGCCGGCGACAGGGCGAGAACACTGAAGCTTTCTTT.

The J gene is TRBJ1-4, the V gene TRBV6-6; 8 bases agree with TRBD1. The ends lost 2 bases at V and 5 bases at J; junction bases unmatched: 1. The CDR3 sequence is 14 residues long. The V gene's germline CDR1 is MNHNY and CDR2 SVGAGI (reference sequence). In DNA form, the CDR3 reads TGTGCCAGCAGTTACCGACAGGGGAATGAAAAACTGTTTTTT. Its translation: CASSYRQGNEKLFF.